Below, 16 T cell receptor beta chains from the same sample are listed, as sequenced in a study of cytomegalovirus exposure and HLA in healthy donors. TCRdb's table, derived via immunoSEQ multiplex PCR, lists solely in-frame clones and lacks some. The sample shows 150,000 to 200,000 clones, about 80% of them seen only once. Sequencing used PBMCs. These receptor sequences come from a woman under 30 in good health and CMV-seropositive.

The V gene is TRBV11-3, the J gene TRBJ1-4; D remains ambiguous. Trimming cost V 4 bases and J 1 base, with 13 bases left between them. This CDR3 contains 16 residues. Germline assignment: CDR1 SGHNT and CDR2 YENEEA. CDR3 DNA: TGTGCCAGCAGCTCTTTAGAATCGGGAACTAATGAAAAACTGTTTTTT. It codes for CASSSLESGTNEKLFF.

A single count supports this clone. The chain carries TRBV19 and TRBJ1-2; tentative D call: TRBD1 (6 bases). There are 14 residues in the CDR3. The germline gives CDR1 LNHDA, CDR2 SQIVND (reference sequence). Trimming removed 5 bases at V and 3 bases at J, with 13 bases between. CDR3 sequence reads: CASSPHRVDYGYTF. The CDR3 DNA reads TGTGCCAGTAGTCCCCACAGGGTTGACTATGGCTACACCTTC.

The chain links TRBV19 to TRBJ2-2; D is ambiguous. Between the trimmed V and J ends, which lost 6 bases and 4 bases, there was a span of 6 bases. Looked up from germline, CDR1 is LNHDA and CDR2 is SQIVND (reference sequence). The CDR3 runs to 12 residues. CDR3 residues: CASRQVTGELFF. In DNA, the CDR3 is TGTGCCAGTAGGCAGGTCACCGGGGAGCTGTTTTTT. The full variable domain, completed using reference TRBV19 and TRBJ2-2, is DGGITQSPKYLFRKEGQNVTLSCEQNLNHDAMYWYRQDPGQGLRLIYYSQIVNDFQKGDIAEGYSVSREKKESFPLTVTSAQKNPTAFYLCASRQVTGELFFGEGSRLTVL.

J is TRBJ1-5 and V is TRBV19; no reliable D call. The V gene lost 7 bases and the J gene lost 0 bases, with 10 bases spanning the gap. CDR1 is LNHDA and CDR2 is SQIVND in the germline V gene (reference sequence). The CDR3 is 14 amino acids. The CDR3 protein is CASMRIYSNQPQHF. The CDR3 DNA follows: TGTGCCAGTATGAGGATCTATAGCAATCAGCCCCAGCATTTT.

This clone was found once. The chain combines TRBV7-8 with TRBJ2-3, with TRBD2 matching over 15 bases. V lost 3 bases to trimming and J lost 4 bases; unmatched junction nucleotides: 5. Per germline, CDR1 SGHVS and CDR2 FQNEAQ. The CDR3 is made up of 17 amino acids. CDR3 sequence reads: CASSLGRTSGGADTQYF. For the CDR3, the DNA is TGTGCCAGCAGCTTGGGAAGGACTAGCGGGGGGGCAGATACGCAGTATTTT.

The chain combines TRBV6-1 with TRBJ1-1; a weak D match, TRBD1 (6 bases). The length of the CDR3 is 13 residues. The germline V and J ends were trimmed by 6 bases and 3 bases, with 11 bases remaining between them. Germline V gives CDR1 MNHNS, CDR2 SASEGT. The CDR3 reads CASRTQGDTEAFF. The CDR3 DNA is TGTGCCAGCAGGACACAGGGAGACACTGAAGCTTTCTTT.

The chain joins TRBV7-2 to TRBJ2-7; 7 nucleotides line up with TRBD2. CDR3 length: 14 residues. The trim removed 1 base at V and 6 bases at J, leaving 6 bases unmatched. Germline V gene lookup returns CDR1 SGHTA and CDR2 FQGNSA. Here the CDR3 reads CASSLGTRELEQYF. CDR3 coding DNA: TGTGCCAGCAGCTTAGGGACTAGGGAGCTCGAGCAGTACTTC.

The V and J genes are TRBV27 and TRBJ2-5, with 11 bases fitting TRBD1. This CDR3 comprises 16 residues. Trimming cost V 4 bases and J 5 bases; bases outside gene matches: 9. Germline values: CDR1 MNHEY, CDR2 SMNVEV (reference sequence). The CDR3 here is CASSSPGQGDRETQYF. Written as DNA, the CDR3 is TGTGCCAGCAGTTCCCCGGGACAGGGGGACAGGGAGACCCAGTACTTC.

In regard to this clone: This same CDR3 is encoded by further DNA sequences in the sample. CDR3 DNA: TGTGCCAGCAGTTTATCGAGAGCTAACTATGGCTACACCTTC. The encoded protein is CASSLSRANYGYTF. This chain links TRBV27 with TRBJ1-2, with D hard to call. V was trimmed by 0 bases and J by 0 bases, leaving 5 bases between them. The germline V gene has CDR1 MNHEY and CDR2 SMNVEV (reference sequence). The CDR3 extends over 14 amino acids.

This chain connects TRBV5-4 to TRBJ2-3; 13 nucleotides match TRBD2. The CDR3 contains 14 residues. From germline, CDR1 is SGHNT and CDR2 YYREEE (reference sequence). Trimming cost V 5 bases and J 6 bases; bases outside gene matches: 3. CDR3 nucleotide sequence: TGTGCCAGCAGACTAGCGGGGGGGCTCGATACGCAGTATTTT. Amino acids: CASRLAGGLDTQYF.

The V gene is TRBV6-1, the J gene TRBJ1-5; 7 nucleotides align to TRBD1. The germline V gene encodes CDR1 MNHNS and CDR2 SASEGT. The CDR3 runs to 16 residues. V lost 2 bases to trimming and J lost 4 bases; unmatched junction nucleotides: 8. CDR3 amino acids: CASSERATGRNQPQHF. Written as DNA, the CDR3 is TGTGCCAGCAGTGAACGGGCGACAGGGAGGAATCAGCCCCAGCATTTT.

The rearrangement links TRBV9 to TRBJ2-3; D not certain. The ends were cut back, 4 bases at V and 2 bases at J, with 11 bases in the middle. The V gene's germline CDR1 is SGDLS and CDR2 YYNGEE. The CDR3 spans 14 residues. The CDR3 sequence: CASSSRPYTDTQYF. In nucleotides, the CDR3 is TGTGCCAGCAGCTCGCGGCCCTACACAGATACGCAGTATTTT.

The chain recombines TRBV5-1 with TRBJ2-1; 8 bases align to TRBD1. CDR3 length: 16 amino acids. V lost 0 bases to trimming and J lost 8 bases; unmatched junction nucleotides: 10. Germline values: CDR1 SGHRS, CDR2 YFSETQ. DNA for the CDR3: TGCGCCAGCAGCTTGGCTCGACAGGGGATTGTGCATGAGCAGTTCTTC. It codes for CASSLARQGIVHEQFF.

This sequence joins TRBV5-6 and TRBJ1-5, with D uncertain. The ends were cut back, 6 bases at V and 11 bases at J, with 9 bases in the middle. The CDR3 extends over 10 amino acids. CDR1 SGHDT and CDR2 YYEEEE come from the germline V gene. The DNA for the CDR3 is TGTGCCAGCATCCACAGTGCCCAGCATTTT. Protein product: CASIHSAQHF.

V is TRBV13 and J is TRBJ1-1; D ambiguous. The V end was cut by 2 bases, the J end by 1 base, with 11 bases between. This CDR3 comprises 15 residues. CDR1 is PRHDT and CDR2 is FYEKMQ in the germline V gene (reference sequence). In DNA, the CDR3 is TGTGCCAGCAGCTTATGGTTGGTCGGGAACACTGAAGCTTTCTTT. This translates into CASSLWLVGNTEAFF.

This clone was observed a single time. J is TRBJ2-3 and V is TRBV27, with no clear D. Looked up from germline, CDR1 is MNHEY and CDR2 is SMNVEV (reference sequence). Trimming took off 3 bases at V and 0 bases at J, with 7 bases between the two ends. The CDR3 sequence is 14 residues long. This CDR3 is CASSFYSSTDTQYF. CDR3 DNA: TGTGCCAGCAGTTTCTACAGTAGCACAGATACGCAGTATTTT.